This entry describes one TCR beta chain. Generated by immunoSEQ multiplex PCR, the TCRdb table keeps only in-frame clones and is missing some. The sample carries about 540,000 clones, 75% to 80% recorded once. These data originate in a study of shared T cell receptors in the human thymus. From germline, CDR1 is MDHEN and CDR2 SYDVKM. CDR3 length: 16 residues. The V end was cut by 2 bases, the J end by 0 bases, with 11 bases between. In addition, the sample was reused for a study of human thymus T cells. This second report adds: Unrelated individuals reportedly shared highly overlapping thymic TCR repertoires.

The sequence derives from a boy under two years old with a congenital heart defect. The V and J genes are TRBV28 and TRBJ1-5; the D gene is possibly TRBD1 (6 bases). Specimen: thymocytes. The CDR3 bases are TGTGCCAGCAGTTTAGCAAGGGGACATAGCAATCAGCCCCAGCATTTT. Translation: CASSLARGHSNQPQHF.